This note documents a single T cell receptor beta chain sequence. Its antigen is still unknown. These data originate in a study of T cell responses to AZD1222 COVID-19 vaccine. Regarding the study as a whole: Baseline serostatus was positive in only six AZD1222 recipients.

This CDR3 has 13 amino acids. Trimming stripped 10 bases from V and 2 bases from J, with 14 bases between. CDR1 MGHDK and CDR2 SYGVNS come from the germline V gene. Only in-frame clones appear in the TCRdb table, and some are missing; sequencing was by immunoSEQ multiplex PCR. The table includes approximately 170,000 clones, around 90% detected once. V gene TRBV25-1 combines with J gene TRBJ1-2, with D possibly TRBD1 on 6 matching bases. This material consisted of peripheral blood, taken on day 0 of AZD1222 vaccination. The clonotype comes from an adult in good health. CDR3 sequence: CATSDSWNYGYTF. As DNA, the CDR3 is TGTGCCACCTCGGACAGTTGGAACTATGGCTACACCTTC.